The rows below give T cell receptor beta chains drawn from one sample of a study of shared clonotypes between healthy human individuals. TCRdb keeps only in-frame clones here, not all; method: immunoSEQ multiplex PCR. The repertoire holds approximately 1.5 million clones, with 95% to 99% as singletons. Source material: naive CD4+ T cells sorted from blood. Source of these receptors: a man between 25 and 39 years old in good health. Both conserved end residues are part of each CDR3. The D gene is left open where the match is weak. Expanded clones are given a class, and other clones once, few, many or no size at all.

cdr3_nt: TGCGCTAGCGGGACATCCATAGCGAGTGAGACCCAGTACTTC; cdr3_aa: CASGTSIASETQYF; clone_size: NA; d_call: TRBD2; j_call: TRBJ2-5; v_call: TRBV4-1
cdr3_nt: TGTGCCAGCAGTGATACAACGAGGGATACGCAGTATTTT; cdr3_aa: CASSDTTRDTQYF; clone_size: NA; d_call: NA; j_call: TRBJ2-3; v_call: TRBV2
cdr3_nt: TGTGCCAGCAGTTCCGTGGGACAGGTCTCTGGAAACACCATATATTTT; cdr3_aa: CASSSVGQVSGNTIYF; clone_size: NA; d_call: TRBD1; j_call: TRBJ1-3; v_call: TRBV28
cdr3_nt: TGTGCCACAGGGGTAAACTCTGGAAACACCATATATTTT; cdr3_aa: CATGVNSGNTIYF; clone_size: once; d_call: NA; j_call: TRBJ1-3; v_call: TRBV6-5
cdr3_nt: TGTGCCAGCTCACCCGGAGCGGTTAATGAAAAACTGTTTTTT; cdr3_aa: CASSPGAVNEKLFF; clone_size: NA; d_call: NA; j_call: TRBJ1-4; v_call: TRBV18
cdr3_nt: TGTGCCAGCAGTTTACGACAGTACCCCTACAATGAGCAGTTCTTC; cdr3_aa: CASSLRQYPYNEQFF; clone_size: NA; d_call: NA; j_call: TRBJ2-1; v_call: TRBV28
cdr3_nt: TGCGCCAGCAGTAAGGGACAGGGAGAAAATAGCAATCAGCCCCAGCATTTT; cdr3_aa: CASSKGQGENSNQPQHF; clone_size: once; d_call: TRBD1; j_call: TRBJ1-5; v_call: TRBV10-2
cdr3_nt: TGCGCCAGCAGCAAGGGACAGTCCCCAGATACGCAGTATTTT; cdr3_aa: CASSKGQSPDTQYF; clone_size: NA; d_call: TRBD1; j_call: TRBJ2-3; v_call: TRBV5-1
cdr3_nt: TGCGCCAGCAGCTTGGAGGGGGTGCAAGAGACCCAGTACTTC; cdr3_aa: CASSLEGVQETQYF; clone_size: NA; d_call: NA; j_call: TRBJ2-5; v_call: TRBV5-1
cdr3_nt: TGTGCCAGCAGCTTAACATGGATCACGGGTCCCGAGCAGTTCTTC; cdr3_aa: CASSLTWITGPEQFF; clone_size: NA; d_call: NA; j_call: TRBJ2-1; v_call: TRBV7-3
cdr3_nt: TGTGCCAGCAGTCCCCAGGGGGCAGGGAACACTGAAGCTTTCTTT; cdr3_aa: CASSPQGAGNTEAFF; clone_size: once; d_call: TRBD1; j_call: TRBJ1-1; v_call: TRBV27
cdr3_nt: TGCAGCGTTGGTTTGAGGCAGGTACAGAACAATGAGCAGTTCTTC; cdr3_aa: CSVGLRQVQNNEQFF; clone_size: NA; d_call: NA; j_call: TRBJ2-1; v_call: TRBV29-1
cdr3_nt: TGTGCCAGCACCTCTGGGACAGGGGGCCCCACTGAAGCTTTCTTT; cdr3_aa: CASTSGTGGPTEAFF; clone_size: NA; d_call: TRBD1; j_call: TRBJ1-1; v_call: TRBV27
cdr3_nt: TGCGCCAGCAGCTTGGATCAGGGGGCAGGCGAGCAGTACTTC; cdr3_aa: CASSLDQGAGEQYF; clone_size: NA; d_call: TRBD1; j_call: TRBJ2-7; v_call: TRBV5-1
cdr3_nt: TGTGCCAGTAGTGCCTCTTTGCGGACTCGCACCGGGGAGCTGTTTTTT; cdr3_aa: CASSASLRTRTGELFF; clone_size: NA; d_call: NA; j_call: TRBJ2-2; v_call: TRBV19
cdr3_nt: TGTGCCATCAGTCCCTACCGGGCTAGCGGGAATCTTCCCTACGAGCAGTACTTC; cdr3_aa: CAISPYRASGNLPYEQYF; clone_size: once; d_call: TRBD2; j_call: TRBJ2-7; v_call: TRBV10-3
cdr3_nt: TGTGCCAGCGACAGGAGAGGCACAGATACGCAGTATTTT; cdr3_aa: CASDRRGTDTQYF; clone_size: NA; d_call: NA; j_call: TRBJ2-3; v_call: TRBV11-2
cdr3_nt: TGCGCCAGCAGCTTGGAAGGGACCCACGGGGGGGAGCAGTACTTC; cdr3_aa: CASSLEGTHGGEQYF; clone_size: NA; d_call: TRBD2; j_call: TRBJ2-7; v_call: TRBV5-1
cdr3_nt: TGTGCCAGCCAACAACGGGACAGGGGCGAGCAGTACTTC; cdr3_aa: CASQQRDRGEQYF; clone_size: NA; d_call: TRBD1; j_call: TRBJ2-7; v_call: TRBV19
cdr3_nt: TGTGCCAGCTCACCAACAGGGAACTATGGCTACACCTTC; cdr3_aa: CASSPTGNYGYTF; clone_size: NA; d_call: NA; j_call: TRBJ1-2; v_call: TRBV18
cdr3_nt: TGTGCCAGCAGCTCAAGGCAGATCCCCAATCAGCCCCAGCATTTT; cdr3_aa: CASSSRQIPNQPQHF; clone_size: NA; d_call: NA; j_call: TRBJ1-5; v_call: TRBV7-2
cdr3_nt: TGTGCCAGCACACAACCCTCGGGGAGAGGCACTGAAGCTTTCTTT; cdr3_aa: CASTQPSGRGTEAFF; clone_size: NA; d_call: NA; j_call: TRBJ1-1; v_call: TRBV28
cdr3_nt: TGTGCCATCAGTGAGTCTCACCCGAGGTATGAGCAGTTCTTC; cdr3_aa: CAISESHPRYEQFF; clone_size: NA; d_call: NA; j_call: TRBJ2-1; v_call: TRBV6-5
cdr3_nt: TGTGCCAGCTCACCTTTCGCTAGCTTTACCGATGAGCAGTTCTTC; cdr3_aa: CASSPFASFTDEQFF; clone_size: NA; d_call: NA; j_call: TRBJ2-1; v_call: TRBV18
cdr3_nt: TGTGCCAGCAGTGAAGCGCTCCAGGACTACGAGCAGTACTTC; cdr3_aa: CASSEALQDYEQYF; clone_size: NA; d_call: NA; j_call: TRBJ2-7; v_call: TRBV6-1
cdr3_nt: TGTGCCAGCACCCGGTTGACCGGGGAGGACGGGGAGCTGTTTTTT; cdr3_aa: CASTRLTGEDGELFF; clone_size: NA; d_call: NA; j_call: TRBJ2-2; v_call: TRBV27
cdr3_nt: TGTGCCAGCAGCCCCCGACTGAAAGAGACCCAGTACTTC; cdr3_aa: CASSPRLKETQYF; clone_size: NA; d_call: NA; j_call: TRBJ2-5; v_call: TRBV7-7
cdr3_nt: TGTGCCAGCAGCTCCGGGACAGGGTTGGTGGAAAAACTGTTTTTT; cdr3_aa: CASSSGTGLVEKLFF; clone_size: once; d_call: TRBD1; j_call: TRBJ1-4; v_call: TRBV11-2
cdr3_nt: TGTGCCAGCAGCCCCAGGACTCTGTTGGGCACTGAAGCTTTCTTT; cdr3_aa: CASSPRTLLGTEAFF; clone_size: NA; d_call: NA; j_call: TRBJ1-1; v_call: TRBV9